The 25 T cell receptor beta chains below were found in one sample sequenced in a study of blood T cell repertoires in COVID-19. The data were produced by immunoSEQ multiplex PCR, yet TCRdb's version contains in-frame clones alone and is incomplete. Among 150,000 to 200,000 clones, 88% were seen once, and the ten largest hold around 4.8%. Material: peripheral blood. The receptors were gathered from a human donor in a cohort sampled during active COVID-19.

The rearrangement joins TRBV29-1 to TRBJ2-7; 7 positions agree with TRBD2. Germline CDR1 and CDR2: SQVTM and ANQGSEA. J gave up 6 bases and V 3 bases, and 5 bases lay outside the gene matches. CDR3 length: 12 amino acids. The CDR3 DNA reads TGCAGCGTTGATTCGGGGGGTGGCGAGCAGTACTTC. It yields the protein CSVDSGGGEQYF.

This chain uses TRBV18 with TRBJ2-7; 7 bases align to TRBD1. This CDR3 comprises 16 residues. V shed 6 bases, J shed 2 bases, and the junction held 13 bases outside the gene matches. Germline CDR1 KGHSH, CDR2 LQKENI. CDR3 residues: CASSERGQGGPYEQYF. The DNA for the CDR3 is TGTGCCAGCTCTGAAAGGGGGCAGGGTGGGCCCTACGAGCAGTACTTC.

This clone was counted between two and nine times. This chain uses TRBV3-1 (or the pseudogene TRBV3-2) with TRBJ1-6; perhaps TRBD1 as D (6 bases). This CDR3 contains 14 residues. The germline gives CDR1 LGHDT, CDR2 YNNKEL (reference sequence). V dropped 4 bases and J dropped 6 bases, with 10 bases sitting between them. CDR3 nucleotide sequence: TGTGCCAGCAGCCTCCGGGACACTAATTCACCCCTCCACTTT. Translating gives CASSLRDTNSPLHF.

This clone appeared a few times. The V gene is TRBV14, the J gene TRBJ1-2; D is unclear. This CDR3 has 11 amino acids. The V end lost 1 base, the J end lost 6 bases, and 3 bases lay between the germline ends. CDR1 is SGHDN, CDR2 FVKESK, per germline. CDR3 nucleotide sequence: TGTGCCAGCAGCCAAGGCGATGGCTACACCTTC. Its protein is CASSQGDGYTF.

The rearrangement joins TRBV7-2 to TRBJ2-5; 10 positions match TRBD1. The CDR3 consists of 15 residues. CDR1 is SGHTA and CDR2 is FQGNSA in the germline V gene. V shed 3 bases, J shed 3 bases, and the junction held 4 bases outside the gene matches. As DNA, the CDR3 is TGTGCCAGCAGCTTCTCCGGACAGGGGGAAGAGACCCAGTACTTC. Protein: CASSFSGQGEETQYF.

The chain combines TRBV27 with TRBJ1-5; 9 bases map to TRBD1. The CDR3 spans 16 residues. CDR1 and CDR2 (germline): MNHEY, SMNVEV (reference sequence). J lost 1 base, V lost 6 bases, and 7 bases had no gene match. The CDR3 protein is CASRPDRGISNQPQHF. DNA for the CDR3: TGTGCCAGCAGACCGGACAGGGGAATCAGCAATCAGCCCCAGCATTTT.

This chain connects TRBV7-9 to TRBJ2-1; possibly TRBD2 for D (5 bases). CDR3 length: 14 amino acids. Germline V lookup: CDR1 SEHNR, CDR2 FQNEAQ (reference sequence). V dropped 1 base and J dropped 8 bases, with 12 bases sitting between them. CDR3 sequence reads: CASSLVNSVDEQFF. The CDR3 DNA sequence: TGTGCCAGCAGCTTAGTGAATAGCGTCGATGAGCAGTTCTTC.

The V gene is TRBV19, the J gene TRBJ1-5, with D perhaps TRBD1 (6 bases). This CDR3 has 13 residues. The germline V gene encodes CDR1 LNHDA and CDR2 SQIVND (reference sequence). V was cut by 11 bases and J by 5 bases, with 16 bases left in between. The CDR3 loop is CASTTGGYQPQHF. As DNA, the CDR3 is TGTGCCTCAACGACGGGGGGCTATCAGCCCCAGCATTTT.

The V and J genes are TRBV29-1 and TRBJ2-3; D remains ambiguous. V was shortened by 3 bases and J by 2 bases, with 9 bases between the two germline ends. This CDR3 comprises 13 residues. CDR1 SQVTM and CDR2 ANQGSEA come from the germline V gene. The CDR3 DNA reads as TGCAGCGTTGAGGTTCGGTTCACAGATACGCAGTATTTT. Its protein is CSVEVRFTDTQYF.

CDR3 region: CASSQDSGYGYTF. CDR3 DNA: TGTGCCAGCAGCCAAGACTCAGGCTATGGCTACACCTTC. The rearrangement joins TRBV4-2 to TRBJ1-2; D unresolved. The CDR3 length is 13 residues. Germline V gene lookup returns CDR1 LGHNA and CDR2 YNFKEQ. V gave up 0 bases and J gave up 4 bases, with 6 bases separating them.

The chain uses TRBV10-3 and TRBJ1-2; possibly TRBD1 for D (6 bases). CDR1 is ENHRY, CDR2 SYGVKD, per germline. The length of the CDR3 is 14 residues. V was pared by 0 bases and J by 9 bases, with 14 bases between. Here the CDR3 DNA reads TGTGCCATCAGTGAGTCTGGGGGCTTTAACAGCTACACCTTC. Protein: CAISESGGFNSYTF.

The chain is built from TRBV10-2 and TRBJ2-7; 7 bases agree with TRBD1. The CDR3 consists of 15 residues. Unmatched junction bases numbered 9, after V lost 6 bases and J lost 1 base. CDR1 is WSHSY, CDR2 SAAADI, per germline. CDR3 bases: TGCGCCAGCAGAGGTACAGGGGAGACGTCCTACGAGCAGTACTTC. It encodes CASRGTGETSYEQYF.

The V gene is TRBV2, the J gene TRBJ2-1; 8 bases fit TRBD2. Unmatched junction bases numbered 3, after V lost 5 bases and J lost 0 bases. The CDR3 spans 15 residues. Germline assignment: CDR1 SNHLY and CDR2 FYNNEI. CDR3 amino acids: CASSRSGNSYNEQFF. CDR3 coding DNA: TGTGCCAGCAGTCGTAGCGGGAACTCCTACAATGAGCAGTTCTTC.

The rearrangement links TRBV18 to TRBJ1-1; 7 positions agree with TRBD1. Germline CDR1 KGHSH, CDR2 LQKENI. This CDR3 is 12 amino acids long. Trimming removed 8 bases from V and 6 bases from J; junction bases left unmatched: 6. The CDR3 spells CASAQGGAEAFF. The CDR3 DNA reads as TGTGCCAGCGCTCAGGGGGGCGCTGAAGCTTTCTTT.

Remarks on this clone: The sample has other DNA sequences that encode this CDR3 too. CDR3 coding DNA: TGCAGTGCGTCCGGGGAGACCCAGTACTTC. Amino acids: CSASGETQYF. The V and J genes are TRBV20-1 and TRBJ2-5; unclear D gene. V lost 6 bases and J 5 bases, leaving 7 bases between the germline ends. This CDR3 spans 10 amino acids. From germline, CDR1 is DFQATT and CDR2 SNEGSKA (reference sequence).

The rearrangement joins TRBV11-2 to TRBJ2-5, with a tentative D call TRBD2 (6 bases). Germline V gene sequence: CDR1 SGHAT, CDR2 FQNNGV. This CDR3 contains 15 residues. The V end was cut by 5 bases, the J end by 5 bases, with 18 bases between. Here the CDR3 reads CASSPPGLNVETQYF. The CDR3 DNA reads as TGTGCCAGCAGCCCCCCGGGACTCAATGTGGAGACCCAGTACTTC.

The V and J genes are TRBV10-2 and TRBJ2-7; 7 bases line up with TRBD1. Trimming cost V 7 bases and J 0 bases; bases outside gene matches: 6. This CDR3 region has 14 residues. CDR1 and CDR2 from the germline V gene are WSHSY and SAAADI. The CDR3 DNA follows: TGCGCCAGCACCAGAACAGGGGTCTCCTACGAGCAGTACTTC. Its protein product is CASTRTGVSYEQYF.

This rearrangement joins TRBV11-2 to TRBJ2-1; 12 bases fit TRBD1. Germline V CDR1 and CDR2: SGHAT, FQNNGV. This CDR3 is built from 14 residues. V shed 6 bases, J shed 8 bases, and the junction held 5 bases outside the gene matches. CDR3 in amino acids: CASSRDRGPHEQFF. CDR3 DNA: TGTGCCAGCAGTAGGGACAGGGGGCCCCATGAGCAGTTCTTC.

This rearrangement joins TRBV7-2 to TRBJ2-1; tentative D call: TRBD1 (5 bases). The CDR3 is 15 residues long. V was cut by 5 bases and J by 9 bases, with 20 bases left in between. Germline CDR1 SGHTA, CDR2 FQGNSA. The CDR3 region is CASSVGLPVVSEQFF. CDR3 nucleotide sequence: TGTGCCAGCAGCGTGGGGCTCCCGGTAGTCAGTGAGCAGTTCTTC.

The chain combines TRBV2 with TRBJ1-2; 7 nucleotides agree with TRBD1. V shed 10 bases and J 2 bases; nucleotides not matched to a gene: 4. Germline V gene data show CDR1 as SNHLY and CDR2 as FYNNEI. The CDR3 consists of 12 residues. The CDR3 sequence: CATSTGNYGYTF. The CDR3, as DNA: TGTGCCACATCGACAGGGAACTATGGCTACACCTTC. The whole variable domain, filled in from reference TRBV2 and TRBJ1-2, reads EPEVTQTPSHQVTQMGQEVILRCVPISNHLYFYWYRQILGQKVEFLVSFYNNEISEKSEIFDDQFSVERPDGSNFTLKIRSTKLEDSAMYFCATSTGNYGYTFGSGTRLTVV.

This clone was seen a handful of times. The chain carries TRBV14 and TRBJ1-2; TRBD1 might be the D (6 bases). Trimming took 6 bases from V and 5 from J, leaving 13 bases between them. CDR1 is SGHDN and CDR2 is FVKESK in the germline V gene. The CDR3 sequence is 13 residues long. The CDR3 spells CASSVDTGYGYTF. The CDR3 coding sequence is TGTGCCAGCAGTGTGGACACAGGGTATGGCTACACCTTC. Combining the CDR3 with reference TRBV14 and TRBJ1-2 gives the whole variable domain EAGVTQFPSHSVIEKGQTVTLRCDPISGHDNLYWYRRVMGKEIKFLLHFVKESKQDESGMPNNRFLAERTGGTYSTLKVQPAELEDSGVYFCASSVDTGYGYTFGSGTRLTVV.

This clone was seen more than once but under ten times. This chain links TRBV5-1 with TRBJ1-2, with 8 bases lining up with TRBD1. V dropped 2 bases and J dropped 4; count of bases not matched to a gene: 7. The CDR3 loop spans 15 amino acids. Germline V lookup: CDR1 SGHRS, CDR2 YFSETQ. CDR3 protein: CASSLGTGLLYGYTF. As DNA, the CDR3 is TGCGCCAGCAGCTTAGGGACAGGCCTCCTCTATGGCTACACCTTC.

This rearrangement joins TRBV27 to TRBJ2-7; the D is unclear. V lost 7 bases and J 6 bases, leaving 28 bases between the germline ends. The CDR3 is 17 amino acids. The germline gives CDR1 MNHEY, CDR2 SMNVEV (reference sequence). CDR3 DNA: TGTGCCAGCAACCCCGGCCGCGCAGTGCGGCATTTACCCGAGCAGTACTTC. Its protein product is CASNPGRAVRHLPEQYF.

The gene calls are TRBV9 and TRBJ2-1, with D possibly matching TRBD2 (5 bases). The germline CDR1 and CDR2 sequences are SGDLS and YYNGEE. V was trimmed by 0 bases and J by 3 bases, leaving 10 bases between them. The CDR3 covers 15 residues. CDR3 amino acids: CASSVGGHFYNEQFF. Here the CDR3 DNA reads TGTGCCAGCAGCGTAGGAGGGCATTTCTACAATGAGCAGTTCTTC.

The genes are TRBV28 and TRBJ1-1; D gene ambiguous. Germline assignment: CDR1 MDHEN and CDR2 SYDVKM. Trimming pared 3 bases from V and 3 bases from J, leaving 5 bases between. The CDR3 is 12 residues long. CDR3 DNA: TGTGCCAGCAGTTTTCCGTACACTGAAGCTTTCTTT. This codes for CASSFPYTEAFF.